This entry lists 23 T cell receptor beta chains sequenced from one sample in a study of cytomegalovirus exposure and HLA in healthy donors. Primers: 60 Vbeta forward and 13 Jbeta reverse. Here immunoSEQ multiplex PCR was the method, and the copy in TCRdb shows in-frame clones only, minus some. Of about 160,000 clones listed, roughly 81% are singletons. The sequencing input was PBMCs. Every receptor here comes from a young man in good health and CMV-seropositive.

The chain has TRBV15 and TRBJ2-2, with TRBD2 matching over 11 bases. The CDR3 length is 14 residues. The V and J ends lost 4 bases and 7 bases, in that order; junction bases with no gene match: 2. Germline V gives CDR1 LNHNV, CDR2 YYDKDF (reference sequence). CDR3 amino acids: CATSKLAGDGELFF. As DNA, the CDR3 is TGTGCCACCAGCAAACTAGCGGGGGACGGGGAGCTGTTTTTT.

The chain is built from TRBV6-5 and TRBJ2-1; TRBD2 matches at 7 bases. CDR1 and CDR2 (germline): MNHEY, SVGAGI. V trimming: 2 bases; J trimming: 8 bases; junction bases outside the gene matches: 6. CDR3 length: 14 amino acids. In DNA form, the CDR3 reads TGTGCCAGCAGTTACAGCGCTAGCGGAGATGAGCAGTTCTTC. Translating it yields CASSYSASGDEQFF.

The J gene is TRBJ2-7, the V gene TRBV5-1; 10 positions agree with TRBD1. The junction had 7 bases not matched to a gene; V was cut back by 3 bases and J by 7 bases. CDR3 size: 14 residues. Looked up from germline, CDR1 is SGHRS and CDR2 is YFSETQ. The chain's CDR3 is CASSSRQGAGEQYF. The DNA of the CDR3 is TGCGCCAGCAGCTCTCGACAGGGGGCGGGGGAGCAGTACTTC.

V is TRBV18 and J is TRBJ1-5, with TRBD1 as a possible D gene (5 bases). In germline, CDR1 is KGHSH, CDR2 LQKENI. Deletions cut 4 bases from V and 3 bases from J, with 10 bases between. CDR3 length: 14 amino acids. CDR3 in amino acids: CASSRAGFNQPQHF. For the CDR3, the DNA is TGTGCCAGCTCACGGGCAGGGTTCAATCAGCCCCAGCATTTT.

This rearrangement joins TRBV4-3 to TRBJ1-2, with 10 bases lining up with TRBD1. Germline-derived CDR1 and CDR2 are LGHNA and YSLEER. With V trimmed by 0 bases and J by 8 bases, 6 bases remained unmatched. The CDR3 runs 15 residues. The CDR3 loop reads CASSQESGQGGGYTF. Here the CDR3 DNA reads TGCGCCAGCAGCCAAGAATCAGGACAGGGGGGCGGCTACACCTTC.

V is TRBV29-1 and J is TRBJ2-7, with D tentatively TRBD2 (5 bases). Between the trimmed V and J ends, which lost 4 bases and 1 base, there was a span of 8 bases. The CDR3 is made up of 12 amino acids. Germline V CDR1 and CDR2: SQVTM, ANQGSEA. The CDR3 region has the DNA TGCAGCGTTGCAGCGGCATCCTACGAGCAGTACTTC. Amino acid sequence: CSVAAASYEQYF.

This clone has only a few counts. The chain carries TRBV4-1 and TRBJ2-3, with TRBD1 identical over 9 bases. CDR1 is MGHRA, CDR2 YSYEKL, per germline. V shed 4 bases, J shed 2 bases, and the junction held 7 bases outside the gene matches. The CDR3 contains 16 residues. In DNA, the CDR3 is TGCGCCAGCAGCCCGGGACAGGGAGGACACACAGATACGCAGTATTTT. The encoded protein is CASSPGQGGHTDTQYF.

V usage is TRBV27 and J usage is TRBJ1-1, with no clear D. The V and J ends lost 10 bases and 0 bases respectively, with 12 bases between them. Germline V lookup: CDR1 MNHEY, CDR2 SMNVEV (reference sequence). The CDR3 runs 13 residues. Here the CDR3 DNA reads TGTGCCACTCAGACACAAATGAACACTGAAGCTTTCTTT. It translates to CATQTQMNTEAFF.

The sample holds one count of this clone. The V gene is TRBV10-3, the J gene TRBJ2-3; 8 bases agree with TRBD2. This CDR3 is 14 amino acids long. The germline gives CDR1 ENHRY, CDR2 SYGVKD. Trimming took 7 bases from V and 7 from J; bases not matched to a gene: 10. CDR3 sequence (DNA): TGTGCCATCAAGGGGGACGGGGGGGCCCATACGCAGTATTTT. Its translation is CAIKGDGGAHTQYF.

The chain couples TRBV11-2 to TRBJ1-2; perhaps TRBD1 as D (5 bases). V was shortened by 5 bases and J by 4 bases, with 11 bases between the two germline ends. Germline V gene sequence: CDR1 SGHAT, CDR2 FQNNGV. The CDR3 runs 13 residues. The DNA for the CDR3 is TGTGCCAGCAGCCTAGGGGAGACCTATGGCTACACCTTC. As protein: CASSLGETYGYTF.

The rearrangement joins TRBV19 to TRBJ1-2, with TRBD1 as a possible D gene (5 bases). CDR1 LNHDA and CDR2 SQIVND come from the germline V gene (reference sequence). The V gene lost 5 bases and the J gene lost 3 bases, with 22 bases spanning the gap. CDR3 size: 17 residues. The CDR3 sequence: CASSSGSGLLGDYGYTF. Written as DNA, the CDR3 is TGTGCCAGTAGTTCAGGATCGGGACTCCTAGGGGACTATGGCTACACCTTC.

The chain recombines TRBV4-3 with TRBJ2-6, with D tentatively TRBD1 (6 bases). V dropped 1 base and J dropped 0 bases, with 22 bases sitting between them. The CDR3 consists of 21 residues. Germline lookup yields CDR1 LGHNA and CDR2 YSLEER. CDR3 DNA sequence: TGCGCCAGCAGCCAAGGTCTGTACCCCCGGGACACCAGCTCTGGGGCCAACGTCCTGACTTTC. It codes for CASSQGLYPRDTSSGANVLTF.

The V gene is TRBV14, the J gene TRBJ2-1, with a weak D call TRBD1 (5 bases). The ends were cut back, 4 bases at V and 5 bases at J, with 12 bases in the middle. The CDR3 contains 14 residues. Germline CDR1 and CDR2: SGHDN and FVKESK. CDR3 sequence reads: CASSRLTGNNEQFF. The CDR3 DNA reads as TGTGCCAGCAGCCGACTTACAGGCAACAATGAGCAGTTCTTC. Complete variable domain (other parts from reference TRBV14 and TRBJ2-1): EAGVTQFPSHSVIEKGQTVTLRCDPISGHDNLYWYRRVMGKEIKFLLHFVKESKQDESGMPNNRFLAERTGGTYSTLKVQPAELEDSGVYFCASSRLTGNNEQFFGPGTRLTVL.

The chain recombines TRBV19 with TRBJ1-2; D uncertain. There are 15 residues in the CDR3. Trimming removed 5 bases at V and 3 bases at J, with 16 bases between. CDR1 and CDR2 (germline): LNHDA, SQIVND (reference sequence). The CDR3 is CASSGMGVADYGYTF. The CDR3 nucleotides read TGTGCCAGTAGTGGAATGGGAGTCGCGGACTATGGCTACACCTTC.

The V gene is TRBV19, the J gene TRBJ2-7; 8 positions match TRBD1. V shed 8 bases and J 6 bases; nucleotides not matched to a gene: 9. This CDR3 spans 13 amino acids. Germline V gene sequence: CDR1 LNHDA, CDR2 SQIVND (reference sequence). This chain's CDR3 is CASDSGQGGEQYF. The CDR3 DNA follows: TGTGCCAGTGACTCCGGACAGGGAGGCGAGCAGTACTTC.

V gene TRBV2 combines with J gene TRBJ2-3; D perhaps matches TRBD1 (6 bases). Trimming took off 7 bases at V and 5 bases at J, with 28 bases between the two ends. Per the germline V gene, CDR1 is SNHLY and CDR2 is FYNNEI. The CDR3 consists of 18 residues. CDR3 amino acids: CASILSDGDRIGIDTQYF. CDR3 in DNA: TGTGCCAGCATCCTTAGTGACGGAGACAGGATAGGAATAGATACGCAGTATTTT.

The chain carries TRBV29-1 and TRBJ1-2; tentative D call: TRBD1 (6 bases). Trimming took 7 bases from V and 2 from J, leaving 14 bases between them. There are 13 residues in the CDR3. Germline CDR1 and CDR2: SQVTM and ANQGSEA. The CDR3, as DNA: TGCAGCGGCCTATCCGACAGGAACTATGGCTACACCTTC. Translated, it gives CSGLSDRNYGYTF.

The J gene is TRBJ2-2, the V gene TRBV10-3; D might be TRBD2 (6 bases). V lost 4 bases to trimming and J lost 5 bases, with 17 bases between them. The CDR3 has 16 amino acids. The germline gives CDR1 ENHRY, CDR2 SYGVKD. This CDR3 is CAISATSSESTGELFF. The DNA for the CDR3 is TGTGCCATCAGTGCTACTAGCTCTGAGTCGACCGGGGAGCTGTTTTTT.

The CDR3 coding sequence is TGTGCCAGCAGCCAAGATTCCCACTTAACGAACACCGGGGAGCTGTTTTTT. It encodes CASSQDSHLTNTGELFF. The gene calls are TRBV4-2 and TRBJ2-2; D gene unclear. The germline V gene has CDR1 LGHNA and CDR2 YNFKEQ. Trimming took off 0 bases at V and 0 bases at J, with 11 bases between the two ends. The CDR3 has 17 residues.

This rearrangement joins TRBV30 to TRBJ1-1; possibly TRBD1 for D (5 bases). Trimming pared 3 bases from V and 0 bases from J, leaving 11 bases between. The germline V gene encodes CDR1 GTSNPN and CDR2 SVGIG (reference sequence). The CDR3 contains 14 residues. The CDR3 sequence is CAWRPWGMNTEAFF. The CDR3 bases are TGTGCCTGGAGGCCATGGGGCATGAACACTGAAGCTTTCTTT. Using reference TRBV30 and TRBJ1-1 for the parts outside the CDR3, the full variable domain is SQTIHQWPATLVQPVGSPLSLECTVEGTSNPNLYWYRQAAGRGLQLLFYSVGIGQISSEVPQNLSASRPQDRQFILSSKKLLLSDSGFYLCAWRPWGMNTEAFFGQGTRLTVV.

The chain combines TRBV7-9 with TRBJ1-2; possibly TRBD1 for D (6 bases). The V gene lost 0 bases and the J gene lost 7 bases, with 15 bases spanning the gap. The CDR3 consists of 15 residues. The germline V gene encodes CDR1 SEHNR and CDR2 FQNEAQ (reference sequence). The CDR3 reads CASSLASQGRGGYTF. In nucleotides, the CDR3 is TGTGCCAGCAGCTTAGCTTCACAGGGAAGGGGTGGCTACACCTTC.

The rearrangement uses TRBV14 and TRBJ1-3, with 7 bases aligning to TRBD1. The CDR3 spans 17 residues. V shed 3 bases and J 0 bases; nucleotides not matched to a gene: 8. Germline values: CDR1 SGHDN, CDR2 FVKESK. The CDR3 sequence: CASSQTQTGASGNTIYF. The CDR3 DNA sequence: TGTGCCAGCAGCCAGACACAAACAGGGGCCTCTGGAAACACCATATATTTT.

This clone showed up just once. The chain joins TRBV11-3 to TRBJ2-7, with 8 positions matching TRBD1. The CDR3 totals 13 residues. Germline values: CDR1 SGHNT, CDR2 YENEEA. V lost 10 bases, J lost 3 bases, and 8 bases stayed unmatched. CDR3 coding DNA: TGTGCCATTGCCGAGACAGGGGTCTACGAGCAGTACTTC. As protein: CAIAETGVYEQYF.